The table lists the clone carrying this T cell receptor beta chain with many counts. This entry belongs to a study of T cells in Graves' hyperthyroidism and ophthalmopathy. As for the study in general: The blood sample was taken at first diagnosis, before treatment began.

CDR3 length: 21 amino acids. V lost 4 bases, J lost 1 base, and 30 bases lay in between. Germline V lookup: CDR1 SNHLY, CDR2 FYNNEI. Researchers took RNA transcripts and amplified the TCR beta CDR3 regions from them. In the first-round RT-PCR of the TCR CDR3, the HTBI primer set was used. MiXCR, run by TCRdb on the multiplex PCR reads, gives a single entry per CDR3 protein. The table lists approximately 400,000 distinct CDR3 sequences, approximately 14% of them singletons. The chain is built from TRBV2 and TRBJ2-3; the D is unclear. The sequenced sample consisted of blood. The sequence was collected from a woman aged 55-69 years with Graves' hyperthyroidism. CDR3 in DNA: TGTGCCAGCAGTGGTTATTTAACGGTGAGGCGAGGTTCGCGAGGCACAGATACGCAGTATTTT. This encodes CASSGYLTVRRGSRGTDTQYF. Full variable domain (rest looked up from reference TRBV2 and TRBJ2-3): EPEVTQTPSHQVTQMGQEVILRCVPISNHLYFYWYRQILGQKVEFLVSFYNNEISEKSEIFDDQFSVERPDGSNFTLKIRSTKLEDSAMYFCASSGYLTVRRGSRGTDTQYFGPGTRLTVL.